These 24 T cell receptor beta chains were all obtained from the same sample, sequenced in a study of shared clonotypes between healthy human individuals. Sequencing was performed with immunoSEQ multiplex PCR; in TCRdb, only in-frame clones are kept and a portion is missing. The table shows some 2 million clones, with around 95% occurring only once. The sample was naive CD4+ T cells sorted from blood. Specified subset: CD45RA+ positively selected. Receptors originate from a man aged 18-30 years in good health.

This clone was seen at least ten times. The chain has TRBV6-4 and TRBJ1-2; D might be TRBD1 (5 bases). Germline CDR1 is MRHNA and CDR2 is SNTAGT. Trimming took off 7 bases at V and 4 bases at J, with 22 bases between the two ends. The CDR3 covers 16 residues. CDR3 in DNA: TGTGCCAGCATCTGGGCCACAACAGGTAGTGTCTATGGCTACACCTTC. This translates into CASIWATTGSVYGYTF.

The chain couples TRBV6-5 to TRBJ2-7; 7 bases map to TRBD2. Germline V gives CDR1 MNHEY, CDR2 SVGAGI. The V gene end was trimmed by 5 bases and the J gene end by 2 bases; junction bases not matched to a gene: 9. The CDR3 is made up of 15 amino acids. The CDR3 loop reads CASSPLGLVPYEQYF. The CDR3, as DNA: TGTGCCAGCAGTCCCCTCGGACTAGTCCCCTACGAGCAGTACTTC.

A remark on this clone: Other nucleotide sequences from this sample produce the same CDR3. The CDR3 coding sequence is TGTGCCAGCAGCTCGGGTGGCGAGCAGTACTTC. Its protein is CASSSGGEQYF. The rearrangement joins TRBV7-2 to TRBJ2-7, with D unclear. Germline values: CDR1 SGHTA, CDR2 FQGNSA. CDR3 length: 11 residues. V was trimmed by 4 bases and J by 6 bases, leaving 7 bases between them.

This sequence joins TRBV10-3 and TRBJ2-7; 11 nucleotides match TRBD2. With V trimmed by 6 bases and J by 6 bases, 13 bases remained unmatched. The CDR3 is 16 residues long. Germline CDR1 and CDR2: ENHRY and SYGVKD. Here the CDR3 reads CAISDGLAGSSSEQYF. For the CDR3, the DNA is TGTGCCATCAGCGACGGACTAGCGGGCTCGTCTTCCGAGCAGTACTTC.

In its sample, this clone was seen once. V usage is TRBV10-3 and J usage is TRBJ1-6, with no clear D. V was shortened by 6 bases and J by 4 bases, with 16 bases between the two germline ends. Per the germline V gene, CDR1 is ENHRY and CDR2 is SYGVKD. The CDR3 is 16 residues long. The CDR3 DNA is TGTGCCATCAGCCGAAGCCCCGGGATTTATAATTCACCCCTCCACTTT. Translated: CAISRSPGIYNSPLHF.

The chain couples TRBV11-3 to TRBJ2-5; D might be TRBD2 (6 bases). CDR1 is SGHNT, CDR2 YENEEA, per germline. Trimming left V 5 bases short and J 0 bases short, with 7 bases between. The CDR3 loop spans 13 amino acids. CDR3 loop: CASSPGDQETQYF. In nucleotides, the CDR3 is TGTGCCAGCAGCCCGGGGGACCAAGAGACCCAGTACTTC.

The rearrangement links TRBV5-1 to TRBJ1-1, with a tentative D call TRBD1 (6 bases). The CDR3 spans 14 residues. Germline V gives CDR1 SGHRS, CDR2 YFSETQ. Trimming left V 1 base short and J 4 bases short, with 11 bases between. CDR3 DNA: TGCGCCAGCAGCTTGTTCAGGGGTTCCACTGAAGCTTTCTTT. Amino acids: CASSLFRGSTEAFF.

Concerning this clone itself: Other DNA sequences within the sample encode an identical CDR3. The V gene is TRBV9, the J gene TRBJ1-4; 9 nucleotides align to TRBD1. J gave up 8 bases and V 2 bases, and 7 bases lay outside the gene matches. Germline V gene data show CDR1 as SGDLS and CDR2 as YYNGEE. This CDR3 spans 15 amino acids. Here the CDR3 reads CASSVGTGSGEKLFF. In DNA, the CDR3 is TGTGCCAGCAGCGTTGGGACAGGGAGCGGCGAAAAACTGTTTTTT.

In its sample, this clone was seen once. The identical CDR3 is also encoded by other nucleotide sequences in the sample. V and J are TRBV7-9 and TRBJ1-1, with D uncertain. This CDR3 has 13 amino acids. V was cut by 2 bases and J by 0 bases, with 4 bases left in between. The germline V gene encodes CDR1 SEHNR and CDR2 FQNEAQ (reference sequence). CDR3 residues: CASSLTVNTEAFF. CDR3 nucleotide sequence: TGTGCCAGCAGCTTAACGGTGAACACTGAAGCTTTCTTT.

This clone is a singleton in its sample. The V and J genes are TRBV6-5 and TRBJ2-3, with 10 bases lining up with TRBD2. The V and J ends lost 8 bases and 13 bases, in that order; junction bases with no gene match: 15. Germline V lookup: CDR1 MNHEY, CDR2 SVGAGI. The CDR3 length is 14 residues. CDR3 DNA: TGTGCCAGCCACACCGGACTAGCGGCCCCCACCGAGTATTTT. Protein product: CASHTGLAAPTEYF.

V and J are TRBV27 and TRBJ2-2; possibly TRBD2 for D (6 bases). Germline V lookup: CDR1 MNHEY, CDR2 SMNVEV (reference sequence). CDR3 size: 14 residues. V dropped 2 bases and J dropped 6 bases, with 10 bases sitting between them. The CDR3 DNA follows: TGTGCCAGCAGTTTAGGGACTCCCTCCGGGGAGCTGTTTTTT. Its protein is CASSLGTPSGELFF.

V and J are TRBV27 and TRBJ2-5; maybe TRBD1 (6 bases). V was clipped by 0 bases and J by 2 bases, with 10 bases between them. CDR3 length equals 15 residues. The germline V gene has CDR1 MNHEY and CDR2 SMNVEV (reference sequence). The CDR3 protein is CASSLSVTGQETQYF. The CDR3 nucleotides are TGTGCCAGCAGTTTATCGGTGACAGGTCAAGAGACCCAGTACTTC.

The chain combines TRBV30 with TRBJ2-4; D call uncertain. CDR3 length: 13 amino acids. The germline V gene has CDR1 GTSNPN and CDR2 SVGIG (reference sequence). V was trimmed by 0 bases and J by 6 bases, leaving 9 bases between them. The CDR3 nucleotides are TGTGCCTGGAGTGTCTCTACACGAAACATTCAGTACTTC. Translation gives CAWSVSTRNIQYF. Supplemented by reference TRBV30 and TRBJ2-4, the full variable domain reads SQTIHQWPATLVQPVGSPLSLECTVEGTSNPNLYWYRQAAGRGLQLLFYSVGIGQISSEVPQNLSASRPQDRQFILSSKKLLLSDSGFYLCAWSVSTRNIQYFGAGTRLSVL.

This rearrangement joins TRBV2 to TRBJ1-5; D unclear. This CDR3 spans 13 amino acids. V gave up 8 bases and J gave up 5 bases, with 13 bases separating them. Germline CDR1 SNHLY, CDR2 FYNNEI. The CDR3 DNA is TGTGCCAGCTCTTTTGAGGAGTATCAGCCCCAGCATTTT. Its translation: CASSFEEYQPQHF. The variable domain in full, with the rest retrieved from reference TRBV2 and TRBJ1-5, is EPEVTQTPSHQVTQMGQEVILRCVPISNHLYFYWYRQILGQKVEFLVSFYNNEISEKSEIFDDQFSVERPDGSNFTLKIRSTKLEDSAMYFCASSFEEYQPQHFGDGTRLSIL.

This clone came up a few times. The chain combines TRBV19 with TRBJ1-2; D is unresolved. The CDR3 length is 13 residues. In germline, CDR1 is LNHDA, CDR2 SQIVND (reference sequence). Between the trimmed V and J ends, which lost 3 bases and 2 bases, there was a span of 7 bases. The chain's CDR3 is CASSIDGNYGYTF. In nucleotides, the CDR3 is TGTGCCAGTAGTATCGACGGGAACTATGGCTACACCTTC.

This chain uses TRBV12-2 with TRBJ2-7; TRBD2 is the table's D call and was not checked against the DNA. TRBV12-2 is a known pseudogene. The CDR3 consists of 16 residues. The CDR3 nucleotides are TGTGCAAGTCGCCCCCCCCGCGGGAGGCACACCTACGAGCAGTACTTC. The encoded protein is CASRPPRGRHTYEQYF.

The V call is TRBV28, the J call TRBJ2-6; weak D call: TRBD1 (5 bases). Germline V gene data show CDR1 as MDHEN and CDR2 as SYDVKM. The CDR3 is 15 amino acids. V was clipped by 6 bases and J by 2 bases, with 11 bases between them. This CDR3 is CASSNAGTGANVLTF. The CDR3 nucleotides are TGTGCCAGCAGCAATGCAGGGACTGGGGCCAACGTCCTGACTTTC.

This clone is a singleton in its sample. The V and J genes are TRBV7-8 and TRBJ2-7, with D unresolved. The CDR3 totals 12 residues. Germline values: CDR1 SGHVS, CDR2 FQNEAQ. Trimming stripped 1 base from V and 5 bases from J, with 6 bases between. The CDR3 sequence: CASSLVGHEQYF. The CDR3 bases are TGTGCCAGCAGCTTAGTCGGCCACGAGCAGTACTTC.

The chain links TRBV18 to TRBJ1-5, with 9 nucleotides matching TRBD1. Unmatched junction bases numbered 7, after V lost 2 bases and J lost 2 bases. Germline CDR1 is KGHSH and CDR2 is LQKENI. This CDR3 contains 17 residues. The chain's CDR3 is CASSPSTGGTGNQPQHF. The CDR3 DNA reads as TGTGCCAGCTCACCATCGACAGGGGGGACGGGCAATCAGCCCCAGCATTTT.

The chain carries TRBV19 and TRBJ1-4, with D possibly being TRBD1 (5 bases). The CDR3 covers 16 residues. Germline CDR1 and CDR2: LNHDA and SQIVND (reference sequence). The V and J ends lost 7 bases and 4 bases respectively, with 19 bases between them. CDR3 sequence: CASTKTRGGDNEKLFF. In nucleotides, the CDR3 is TGTGCCAGTACCAAAACGCGGGGCGGGGATAATGAAAAACTGTTTTTT.

This clone has only a few counts. V usage is TRBV10-3 and J usage is TRBJ1-1; D unresolved. The CDR3 length is 13 residues. Trimming pared 7 bases from V and 4 bases from J, leaving 13 bases between. Looked up from germline, CDR1 is ENHRY and CDR2 is SYGVKD. The CDR3 here is CAIISVEGTEAFF. CDR3 in DNA: TGTGCCATCATTTCAGTGGAAGGCACTGAAGCTTTCTTT.

V usage is TRBV2 and J usage is TRBJ2-3; the match to TRBD1 covers 9 bases. This CDR3 is 15 amino acids long. Germline V gene lookup returns CDR1 SNHLY and CDR2 FYNNEI. V was pared by 9 bases and J by 7 bases, with 14 bases of the junction left unmatched. CDR3 in DNA: TGTGCCAGTGTACGCCGGGACAGGGAAATTAATACGCAGTATTTT. It is translated as CASVRRDREINTQYF.

As regards this clone: The same CDR3 is also encoded by other DNA sequences in this sample. This sequence joins TRBV28 and TRBJ2-3; weak D call: TRBD1 (6 bases). The germline V and J ends were trimmed by 2 bases and 0 bases, with 6 bases remaining between them. From germline, CDR1 is MDHEN and CDR2 SYDVKM. CDR3 length: 14 residues. The CDR3 DNA reads TGTGCCAGCAGTTTAGACAGGAGCACAGATACGCAGTATTTT. It codes for CASSLDRSTDTQYF.

The rearrangement links TRBV15 to TRBJ2-2; TRBD1 might be the D (6 bases). The CDR3 has 17 amino acids. Germline CDR1 and CDR2: LNHNV and YYDKDF (reference sequence). The V end lost 1 base, the J end lost 7 bases, and 19 bases lay between the germline ends. The CDR3: CATSRARQAIFGGELFF. The CDR3 DNA reads TGTGCCACCAGCAGAGCGAGACAGGCCATTTTTGGCGGGGAGCTGTTTTTT.